The 7 T cell receptor beta chains in this list originate from one sample, sequenced in a study of blood T cell repertoires in COVID-19. Sequencing used immunoSEQ multiplex PCR; TCRdb keeps in-frame clones, though not all of them. This table has 170,000 or so clones, roughly 90% appearing once. Sequenced input: peripheral blood. The receptors originated from a man in his fifties with acute or convalescent COVID-19.

The gene calls are TRBV6-5 and TRBJ1-4; the D gene is possibly TRBD1 (6 bases). This CDR3 has 14 amino acids. The V end lost 11 bases, the J end lost 8 bases, and 21 bases lay between the germline ends. Germline V CDR1 and CDR2: MNHEY, SVGAGI. CDR3 DNA: TGTGCCTTGACGTCGGGGGGGGCTGGAGAAAAACTGTTTTTT. It encodes CALTSGGAGEKLFF.

The chain employs TRBV6-2 or TRBV6-3 and TRBJ2-6, with a tentative D call TRBD2 (5 bases). Per germline, CDR1 MNHEY and CDR2 SVGEGT. Trimming took 6 bases from V and 2 from J, leaving 11 bases between them. This CDR3 is 15 amino acids long. The CDR3 nucleotides are TGTGCCAGCAGCCGACGGGGAGCTGGGGCCAACGTCCTGACTTTC. Its protein product is CASSRRGAGANVLTF.

This rearrangement joins TRBV2 to TRBJ1-4; possible D gene TRBD1, 5 bases. Trimming cost V 3 bases and J 4 bases, with 9 bases left between them. This CDR3 comprises 14 residues. The germline V gene has CDR1 SNHLY and CDR2 FYNNEI. The CDR3 DNA follows: TGTGCCAGCAGTGATGGCAGGGTTAATGAAAAACTGTTTTTT. Amino acids: CASSDGRVNEKLFF.

The chain combines TRBV6-5 with TRBJ1-2; no reliable D call. Germline assignment: CDR1 MNHEY and CDR2 SVGAGI. The ends were cut back, 2 bases at V and 0 bases at J, with 10 bases in the middle. The CDR3 spans 15 residues. The CDR3 is CASSYGTAANYGYTF. In DNA, the CDR3 is TGTGCCAGCAGTTACGGAACAGCAGCTAACTATGGCTACACCTTC.

V usage is TRBV6-5 and J usage is TRBJ2-2, with D uncertain. Germline V gene lookup returns CDR1 MNHEY and CDR2 SVGAGI. The CDR3 consists of 14 residues. V was cut by 5 bases and J by 1 base, with 8 bases left in between. CDR3 nucleotides: TGTGCCAGCAGTACCTCGGGGAACACCGGGGAGCTGTTTTTT. Its translation is CASSTSGNTGELFF.

The chain uses TRBV19 and TRBJ1-6; D uncertain. Trimming cost V 1 base and J 9 bases, with 16 bases left between them. Germline V gene lookup returns CDR1 LNHDA and CDR2 SQIVND (reference sequence). The length of the CDR3 is 16 residues. The CDR3 sequence: CASSIGLSGSGSPLHF. CDR3 nucleotide sequence: TGTGCCAGTAGTATAGGTCTAAGCGGGTCCGGTTCACCCCTCCACTTT.

This rearrangement joins TRBV27 to TRBJ1-5; TRBD1 matches at 11 bases. The CDR3 extends over 15 amino acids. Germline V gene data show CDR1 as MNHEY and CDR2 as SMNVEV (reference sequence). The ends lost 6 bases at V and 10 bases at J; junction bases unmatched: 11. CDR3 in amino acids: CASRLGQGANNPQHF. The DNA of the CDR3 is TGTGCCAGCAGACTAGGACAGGGGGCGAATAACCCCCAGCATTTT.